Each of the 2 T cell receptor beta chains below was sequenced from the same sample in a study of identical twins (dated by TCRdb to the mid-2010s). Library preparation used 5' RACE. The reads were generated on an Illumina HiSeq 2000. The raw public data were reprocessed by TCRdb itself: fastp quality trimming at Q25, MiXCR clonotype calling, in-frame beta chains only. Identical CDR3 protein sequences are pooled into one entry, listed with their most common genes and DNA. A total of some 1,700,000 distinct CDR3 sequences appear in this sample, more than 30% of them only once. Over 0.25% of the sample comes from the top ten. The sequenced sample consisted of cord blood. All receptors derive from a newborn girl in good health.

This chain links TRBV29-1 with TRBJ2-7; D is unclear. From germline, CDR1 is SQVTM and CDR2 ANQGSEA. The V end lost 6 bases, the J end lost 2 bases, and 20 bases lay between the germline ends. This CDR3 spans 15 amino acids. CDR3 DNA: TGCAGCGTCCCGACTTCGTCCGGGCGCCCCTACGAGCAGTACTTC. Its protein product is CSVPTSSGRPYEQYF.

A remark on this clonotype: One junction end disagrees with the germline gene, perhaps due to a read error. The rearrangement links TRBV14 to TRBJ1-1; D gene uncertain. CDR3 size: 14 residues. Germline V gives CDR1 SGHDN, CDR2 FVKESK. CDR3 region: CASGHRWMNTEAFF. The CDR3 bases are TGTGCCAGCGGCCATCGGTGGATGAACACTGAAGCTTTCTTT.